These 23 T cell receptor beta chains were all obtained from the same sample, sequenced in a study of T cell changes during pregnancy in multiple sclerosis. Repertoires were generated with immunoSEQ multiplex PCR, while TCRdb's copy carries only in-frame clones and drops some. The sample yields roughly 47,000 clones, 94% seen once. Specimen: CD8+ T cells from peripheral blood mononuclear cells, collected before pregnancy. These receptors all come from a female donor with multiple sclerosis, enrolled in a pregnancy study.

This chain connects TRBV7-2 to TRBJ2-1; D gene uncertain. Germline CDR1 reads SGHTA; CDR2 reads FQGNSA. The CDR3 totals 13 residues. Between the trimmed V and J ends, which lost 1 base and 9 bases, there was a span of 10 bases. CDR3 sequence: CASSLVNTGEQFF. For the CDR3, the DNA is TGTGCCAGCAGCTTAGTGAATACTGGTGAGCAGTTCTTC. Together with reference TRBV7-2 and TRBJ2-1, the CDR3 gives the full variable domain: GAGVSQSPSNKVTEKGKDVELRCDPISGHTALYWYRQSLGQGLEFLIYFQGNSAPDKSGLPSDRFSAERTGGSVSTLTIQRTQQEDSAVYLCASSLVNTGEQFFGPGTRLTVL.

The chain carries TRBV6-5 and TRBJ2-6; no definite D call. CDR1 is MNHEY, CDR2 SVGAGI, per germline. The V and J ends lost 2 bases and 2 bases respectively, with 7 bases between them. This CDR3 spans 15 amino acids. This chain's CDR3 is CASSYELAGANVLTF. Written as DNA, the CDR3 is TGTGCCAGCAGTTACGAGTTGGCTGGGGCCAACGTCCTGACTTTC.

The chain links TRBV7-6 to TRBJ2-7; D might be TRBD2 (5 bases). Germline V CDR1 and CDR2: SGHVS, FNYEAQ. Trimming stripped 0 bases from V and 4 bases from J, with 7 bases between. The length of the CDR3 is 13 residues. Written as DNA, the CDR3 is TGTGCCAGCAGCTTAGCGGAGGCGTACGAGCAGTACTTC. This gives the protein CASSLAEAYEQYF.

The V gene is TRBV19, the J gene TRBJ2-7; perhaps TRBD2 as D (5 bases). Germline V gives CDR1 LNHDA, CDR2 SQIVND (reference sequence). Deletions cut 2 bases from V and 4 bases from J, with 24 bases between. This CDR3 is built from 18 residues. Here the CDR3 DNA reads TGTGCCAGTAGTATAATGAGCGGTCAGGACCTCACCTCATACGAGCAGTACTTC. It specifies CASSIMSGQDLTSYEQYF.

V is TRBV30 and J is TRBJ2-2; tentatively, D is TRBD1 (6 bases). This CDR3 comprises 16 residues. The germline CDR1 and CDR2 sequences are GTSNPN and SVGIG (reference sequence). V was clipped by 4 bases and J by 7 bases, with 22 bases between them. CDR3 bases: TGTGCCTGGACTGGGGGCAGGGGTTGGGTAGGCGGGGAGCTGTTTTTT. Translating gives CAWTGGRGWVGGELFF.

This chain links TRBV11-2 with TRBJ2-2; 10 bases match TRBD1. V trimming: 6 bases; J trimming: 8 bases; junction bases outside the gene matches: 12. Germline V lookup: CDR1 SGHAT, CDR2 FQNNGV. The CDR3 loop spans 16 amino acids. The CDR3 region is CASSDTGQGSAGELFF. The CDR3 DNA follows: TGTGCCAGCAGTGATACGGGACAGGGGAGTGCGGGGGAGCTGTTTTTT.

This CDR3 reads CASSLAGRGYEQYF. CDR3 in DNA: TGTGCCAGCAGCTTAGCGGGTCGGGGGTACGAGCAGTACTTC. The V gene is TRBV11-2, the J gene TRBJ2-7; the D gene is possibly TRBD2 (6 bases). V was shortened by 1 base and J by 4 bases, with 11 bases between the two germline ends. CDR1 is SGHAT and CDR2 is FQNNGV in the germline V gene. CDR3 size: 14 residues.

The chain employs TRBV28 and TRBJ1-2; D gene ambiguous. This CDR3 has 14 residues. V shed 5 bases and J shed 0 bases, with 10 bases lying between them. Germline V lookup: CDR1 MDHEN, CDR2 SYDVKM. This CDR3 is CASSPPGSNYGYTF. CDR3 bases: TGTGCCAGCAGTCCCCCGGGATCTAACTATGGCTACACCTTC.

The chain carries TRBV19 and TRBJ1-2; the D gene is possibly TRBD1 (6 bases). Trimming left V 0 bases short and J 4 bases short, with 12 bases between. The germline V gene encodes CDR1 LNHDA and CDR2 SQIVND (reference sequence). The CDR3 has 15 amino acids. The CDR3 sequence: CASSIDPDRAYGYTF. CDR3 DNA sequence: TGTGCCAGTAGTATAGATCCGGACAGAGCCTATGGCTACACCTTC.

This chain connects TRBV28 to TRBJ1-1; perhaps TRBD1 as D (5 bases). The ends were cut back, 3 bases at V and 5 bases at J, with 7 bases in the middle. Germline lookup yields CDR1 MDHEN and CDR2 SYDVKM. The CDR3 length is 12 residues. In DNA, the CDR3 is TGTGCCAGCAGTTTGGAGGGGACTGAAGCTTTCTTT. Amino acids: CASSLEGTEAFF.

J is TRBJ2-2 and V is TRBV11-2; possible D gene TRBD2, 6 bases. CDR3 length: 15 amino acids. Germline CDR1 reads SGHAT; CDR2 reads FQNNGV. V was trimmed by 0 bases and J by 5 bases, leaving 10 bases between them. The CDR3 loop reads CASSLELAITGELFF. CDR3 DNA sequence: TGTGCCAGCAGCTTAGAGCTAGCGATAACCGGGGAGCTGTTTTTT.

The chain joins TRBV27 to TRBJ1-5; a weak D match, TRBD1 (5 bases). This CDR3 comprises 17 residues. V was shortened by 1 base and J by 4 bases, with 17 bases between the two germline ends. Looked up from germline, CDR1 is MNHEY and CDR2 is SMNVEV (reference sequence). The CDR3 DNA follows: TGTGCCAGCAGTTTATACGGGGGACGGGGTAATAATCAGCCCCAGCATTTT. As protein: CASSLYGGRGNNQPQHF.

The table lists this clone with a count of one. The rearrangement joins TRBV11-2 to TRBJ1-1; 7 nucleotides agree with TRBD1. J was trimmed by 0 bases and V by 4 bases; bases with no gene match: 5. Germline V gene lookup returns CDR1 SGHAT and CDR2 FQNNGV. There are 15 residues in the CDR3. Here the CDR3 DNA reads TGTGCCAGCAGCTCGACAGGGCTGATGAACACTGAAGCTTTCTTT. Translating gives CASSSTGLMNTEAFF.

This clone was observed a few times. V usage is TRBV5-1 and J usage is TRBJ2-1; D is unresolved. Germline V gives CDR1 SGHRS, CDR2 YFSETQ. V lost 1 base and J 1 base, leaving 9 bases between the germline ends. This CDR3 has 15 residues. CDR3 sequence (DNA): TGCGCCAGCAGCTTGCCGGGTAGGTCCTACAATGAGCAGTTCTTC. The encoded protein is CASSLPGRSYNEQFF.

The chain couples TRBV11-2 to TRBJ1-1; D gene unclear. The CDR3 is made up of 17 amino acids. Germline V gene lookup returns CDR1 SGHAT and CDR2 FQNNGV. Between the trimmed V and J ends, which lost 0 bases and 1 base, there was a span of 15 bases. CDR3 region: CASSLDLVEARNTEAFF. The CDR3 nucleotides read TGTGCCAGCAGCTTAGATCTGGTAGAAGCAAGGAACACTGAAGCTTTCTTT.

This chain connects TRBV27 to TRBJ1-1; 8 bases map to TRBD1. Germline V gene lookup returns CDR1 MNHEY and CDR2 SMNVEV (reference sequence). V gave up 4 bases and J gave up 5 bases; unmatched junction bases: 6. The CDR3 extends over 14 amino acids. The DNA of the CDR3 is TGTGCCAGCAGTTGGGCAGGGGGCAGGACTGAAGCTTTCTTT. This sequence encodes CASSWAGGRTEAFF.

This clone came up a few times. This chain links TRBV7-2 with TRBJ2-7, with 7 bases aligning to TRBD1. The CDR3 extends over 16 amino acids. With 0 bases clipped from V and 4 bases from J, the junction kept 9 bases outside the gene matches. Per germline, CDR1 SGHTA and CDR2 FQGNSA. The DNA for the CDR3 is TGTGCCAGCAGCTTAGCGAAGGACAGGAGAAGGTACGAGCAGTACTTC. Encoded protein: CASSLAKDRRRYEQYF.

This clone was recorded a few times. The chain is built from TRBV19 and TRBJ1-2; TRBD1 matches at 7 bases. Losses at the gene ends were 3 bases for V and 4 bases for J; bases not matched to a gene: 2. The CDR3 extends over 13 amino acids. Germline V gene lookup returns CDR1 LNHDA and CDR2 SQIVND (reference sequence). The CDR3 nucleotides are TGTGCCAGTAGTATCTGGGACAGCTATGGCTACACCTTC. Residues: CASSIWDSYGYTF.

The CDR3 reads CASSLLASYEQYF. The CDR3 DNA reads TGCGCCAGCAGCCTGCTAGCGTCGTACGAGCAGTACTTC. V gene TRBV4-1 combines with J gene TRBJ2-7; possible D gene TRBD2, 6 bases. V was shortened by 4 bases and J by 4 bases, with 11 bases between the two germline ends. The CDR3 contains 13 residues. The germline CDR1 and CDR2 sequences are MGHRA and YSYEKL.

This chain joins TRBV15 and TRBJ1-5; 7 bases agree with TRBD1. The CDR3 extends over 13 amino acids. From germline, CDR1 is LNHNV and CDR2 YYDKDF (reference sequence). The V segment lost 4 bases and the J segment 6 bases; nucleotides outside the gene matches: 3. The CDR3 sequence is CATSTWTGQPQHF. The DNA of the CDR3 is TGTGCCACCAGCACCTGGACAGGTCAGCCCCAGCATTTT.

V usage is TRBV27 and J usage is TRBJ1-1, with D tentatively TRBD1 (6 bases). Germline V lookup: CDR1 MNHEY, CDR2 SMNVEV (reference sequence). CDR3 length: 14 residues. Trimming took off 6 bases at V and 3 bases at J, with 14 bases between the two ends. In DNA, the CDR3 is TGTGCCAGCAGCCCCTCTGGACAGTACACTGAAGCTTTCTTT. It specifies CASSPSGQYTEAFF.

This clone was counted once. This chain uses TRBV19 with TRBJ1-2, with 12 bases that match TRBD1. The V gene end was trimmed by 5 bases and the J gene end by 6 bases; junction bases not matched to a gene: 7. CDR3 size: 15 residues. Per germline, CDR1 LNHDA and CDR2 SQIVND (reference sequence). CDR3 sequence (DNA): TGTGCCAGTAGTCGGGACAGGGGGCAGGTGGATGGCTACACCTTC. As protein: CASSRDRGQVDGYTF.

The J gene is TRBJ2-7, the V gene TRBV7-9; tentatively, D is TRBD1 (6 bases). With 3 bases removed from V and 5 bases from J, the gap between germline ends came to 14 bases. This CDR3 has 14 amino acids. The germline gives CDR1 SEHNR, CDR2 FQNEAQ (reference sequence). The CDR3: CASSFGQGPNEQYF. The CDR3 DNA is TGTGCCAGCAGCTTTGGCCAGGGGCCCAACGAGCAGTACTTC.